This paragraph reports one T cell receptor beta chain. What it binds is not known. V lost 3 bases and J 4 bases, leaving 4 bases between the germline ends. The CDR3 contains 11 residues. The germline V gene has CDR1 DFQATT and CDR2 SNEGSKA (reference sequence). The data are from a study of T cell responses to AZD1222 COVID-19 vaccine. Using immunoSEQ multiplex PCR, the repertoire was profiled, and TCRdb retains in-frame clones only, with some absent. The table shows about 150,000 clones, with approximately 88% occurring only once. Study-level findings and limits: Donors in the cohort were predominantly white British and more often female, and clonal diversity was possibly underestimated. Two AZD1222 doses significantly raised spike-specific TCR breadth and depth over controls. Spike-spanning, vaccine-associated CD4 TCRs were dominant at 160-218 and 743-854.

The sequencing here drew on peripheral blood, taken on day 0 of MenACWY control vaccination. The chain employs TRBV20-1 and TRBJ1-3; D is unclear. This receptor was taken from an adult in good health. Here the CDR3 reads CSASAGNTIYF. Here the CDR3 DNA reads TGCAGTGCTAGTGCCGGAAACACCATATATTTT.